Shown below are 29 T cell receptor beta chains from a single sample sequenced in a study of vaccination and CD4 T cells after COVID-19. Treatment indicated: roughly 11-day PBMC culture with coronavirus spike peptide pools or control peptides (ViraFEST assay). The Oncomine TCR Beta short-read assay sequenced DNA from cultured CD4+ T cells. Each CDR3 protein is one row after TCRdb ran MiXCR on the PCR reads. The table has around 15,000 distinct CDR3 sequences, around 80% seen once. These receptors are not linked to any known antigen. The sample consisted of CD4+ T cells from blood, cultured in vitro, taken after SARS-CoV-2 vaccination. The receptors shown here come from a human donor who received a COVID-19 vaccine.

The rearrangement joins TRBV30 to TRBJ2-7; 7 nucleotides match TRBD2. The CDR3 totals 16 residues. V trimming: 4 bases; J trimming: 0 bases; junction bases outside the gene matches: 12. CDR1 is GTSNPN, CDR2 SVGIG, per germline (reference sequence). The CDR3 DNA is TGTGCCTGGACCCCTACTCGGGGGGTATACTCCTACGAGCAGTACTTC. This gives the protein CAWTPTRGVYSYEQYF.

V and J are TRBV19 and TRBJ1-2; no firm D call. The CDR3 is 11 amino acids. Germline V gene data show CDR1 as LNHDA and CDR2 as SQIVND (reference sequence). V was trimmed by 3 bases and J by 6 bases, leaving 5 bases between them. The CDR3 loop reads CASSIRNGYTF. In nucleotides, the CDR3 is TGTGCCAGTAGTATCAGAAATGGCTACACCTTC.

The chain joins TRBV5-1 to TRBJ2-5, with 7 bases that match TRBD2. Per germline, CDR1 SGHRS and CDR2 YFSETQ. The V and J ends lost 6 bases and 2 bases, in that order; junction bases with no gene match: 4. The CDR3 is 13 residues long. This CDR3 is CASNIAGQETQYF. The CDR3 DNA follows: TGCGCCAGCAATATAGCGGGTCAAGAGACCCAGTACTTC.

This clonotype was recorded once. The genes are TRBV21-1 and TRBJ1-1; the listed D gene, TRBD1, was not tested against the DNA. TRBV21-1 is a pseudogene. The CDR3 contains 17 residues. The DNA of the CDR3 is TGTGCCAGCAGCAGAGGGAACAGGGGCGACATGAACACTGAAGCTTTCTTT. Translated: CASSRGNRGDMNTEAFF.

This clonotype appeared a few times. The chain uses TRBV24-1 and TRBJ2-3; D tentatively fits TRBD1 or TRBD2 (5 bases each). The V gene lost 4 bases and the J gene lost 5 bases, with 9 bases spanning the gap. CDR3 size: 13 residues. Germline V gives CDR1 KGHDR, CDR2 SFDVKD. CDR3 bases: TGTGCCACCAGTGAACTTGGGGGAGATACGCAGTATTTT. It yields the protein CATSELGGDTQYF.

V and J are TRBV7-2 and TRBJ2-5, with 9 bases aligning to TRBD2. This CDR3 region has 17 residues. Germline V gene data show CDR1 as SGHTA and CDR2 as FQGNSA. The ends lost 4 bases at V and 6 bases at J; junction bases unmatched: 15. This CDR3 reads CASSSNSGGPGRQTQYF. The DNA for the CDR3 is TGTGCCAGCAGCTCTAATAGCGGGGGCCCCGGGAGGCAGACCCAGTACTTC.

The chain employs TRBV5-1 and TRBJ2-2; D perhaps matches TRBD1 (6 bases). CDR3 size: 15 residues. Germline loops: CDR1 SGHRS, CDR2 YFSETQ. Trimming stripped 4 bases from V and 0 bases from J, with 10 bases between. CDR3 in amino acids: CASSPGHTNTGELFF. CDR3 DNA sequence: TGCGCCAGCAGCCCGGGACACACGAACACCGGGGAGCTGTTTTTT.

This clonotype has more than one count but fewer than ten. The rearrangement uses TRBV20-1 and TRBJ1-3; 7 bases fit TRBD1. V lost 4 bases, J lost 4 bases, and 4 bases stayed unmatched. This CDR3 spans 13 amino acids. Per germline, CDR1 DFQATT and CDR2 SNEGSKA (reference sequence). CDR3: CSAIGTAGNTIYF. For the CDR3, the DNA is TGCAGTGCTATTGGGACAGCGGGAAACACCATATATTTT.

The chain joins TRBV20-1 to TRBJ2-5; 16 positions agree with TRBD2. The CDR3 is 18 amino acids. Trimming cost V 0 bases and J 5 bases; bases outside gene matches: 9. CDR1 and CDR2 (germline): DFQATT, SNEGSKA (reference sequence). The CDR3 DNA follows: TGCAGTGCTAGAGATCCCGGGACTAGCGGGGGGGTTAGCGAGACCCAGTACTTC. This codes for CSARDPGTSGGVSETQYF.

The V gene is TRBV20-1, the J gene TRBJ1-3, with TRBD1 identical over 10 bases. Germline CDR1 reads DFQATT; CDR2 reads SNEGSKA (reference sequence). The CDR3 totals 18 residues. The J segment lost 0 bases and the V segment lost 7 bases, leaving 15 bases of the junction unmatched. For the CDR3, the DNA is TGCAGTGTCGAAACCGGGACAGGGGACCCTTACTCTGGAAACACCATATATTTT. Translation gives CSVETGTGDPYSGNTIYF.

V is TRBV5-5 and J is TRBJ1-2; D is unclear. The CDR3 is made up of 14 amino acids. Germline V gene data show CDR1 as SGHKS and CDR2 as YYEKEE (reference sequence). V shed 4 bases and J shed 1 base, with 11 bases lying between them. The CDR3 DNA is TGTGCCAGCAGCCTCCTTGAACGTAACTATGGCTACACCTTC. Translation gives CASSLLERNYGYTF.

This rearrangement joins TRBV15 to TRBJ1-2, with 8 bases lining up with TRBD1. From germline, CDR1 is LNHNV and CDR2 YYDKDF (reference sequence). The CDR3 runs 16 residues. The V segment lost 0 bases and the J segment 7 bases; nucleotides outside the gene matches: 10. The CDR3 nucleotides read TGTGCCACCAGCAGAGACCGCGTTCAGGGGGCAAGTGGCTACACCTTC. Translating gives CATSRDRVQGASGYTF.

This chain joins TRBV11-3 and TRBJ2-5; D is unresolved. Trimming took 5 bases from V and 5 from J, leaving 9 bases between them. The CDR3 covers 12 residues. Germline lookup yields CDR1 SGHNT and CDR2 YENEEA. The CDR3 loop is CASSPSEETQYF. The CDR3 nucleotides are TGTGCCAGCAGCCCCTCGGAGGAGACCCAGTACTTC.

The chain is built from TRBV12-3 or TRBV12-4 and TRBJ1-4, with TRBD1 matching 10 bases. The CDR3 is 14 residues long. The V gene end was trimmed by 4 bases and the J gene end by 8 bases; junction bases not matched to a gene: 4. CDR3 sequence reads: CASSSGTGVEKLFF. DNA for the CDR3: TGTGCCAGCAGTTCCGGGACAGGGGTGGAAAAACTGTTTTTT.

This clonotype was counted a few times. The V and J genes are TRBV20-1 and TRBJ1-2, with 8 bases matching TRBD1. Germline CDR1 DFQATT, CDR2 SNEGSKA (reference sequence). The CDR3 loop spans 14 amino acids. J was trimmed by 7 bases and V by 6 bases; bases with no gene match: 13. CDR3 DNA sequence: TGCAGTGCCCTCGCCGGGACAGGTGAAAGTGGCTACACCTTC. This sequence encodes CSALAGTGESGYTF.

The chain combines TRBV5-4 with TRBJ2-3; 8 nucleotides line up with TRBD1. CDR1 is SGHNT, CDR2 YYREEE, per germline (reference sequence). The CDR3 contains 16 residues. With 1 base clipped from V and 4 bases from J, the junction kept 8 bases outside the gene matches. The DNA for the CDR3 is TGTGCCAGCAGCTTGCCCGCAGGGGGCGAGGCAGATACGCAGTATTTT. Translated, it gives CASSLPAGGEADTQYF.

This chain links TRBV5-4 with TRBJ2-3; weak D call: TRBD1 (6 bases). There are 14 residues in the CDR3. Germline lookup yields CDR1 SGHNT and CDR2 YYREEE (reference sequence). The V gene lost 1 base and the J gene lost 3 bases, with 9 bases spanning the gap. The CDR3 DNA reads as TGTGCCAGCAGCTTGACAGGGTTAACAGATACGCAGTATTTT. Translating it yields CASSLTGLTDTQYF.

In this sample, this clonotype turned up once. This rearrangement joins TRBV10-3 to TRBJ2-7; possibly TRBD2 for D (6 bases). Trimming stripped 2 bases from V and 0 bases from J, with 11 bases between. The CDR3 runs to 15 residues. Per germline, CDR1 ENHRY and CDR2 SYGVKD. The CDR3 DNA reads TGTGCCATCAGTGAGGATGGGGAGGACTCCTACGAGCAGTACTTC. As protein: CAISEDGEDSYEQYF.

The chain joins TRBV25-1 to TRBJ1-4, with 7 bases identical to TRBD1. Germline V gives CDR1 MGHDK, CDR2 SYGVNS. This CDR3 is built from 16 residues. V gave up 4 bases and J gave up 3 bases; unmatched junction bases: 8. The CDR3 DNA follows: TGTGCCAGCAGTGGACAGGGACCTTGGGCTAATGAAAAACTGTTTTTT. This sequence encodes CASSGQGPWANEKLFF.

This chain's CDR3 is CATSRGRRGGYTEAFF. As DNA, the CDR3 is TGTGCCACCAGCAGAGGTCGTCGGGGCGGGTACACTGAAGCTTTCTTT. The chain links TRBV15 to TRBJ1-1, with D maybe TRBD1 (5 bases). V was cut by 1 base and J by 3 bases, with 15 bases left in between. The CDR3 loop spans 16 amino acids. Germline-derived CDR1 and CDR2 are LNHNV and YYDKDF (reference sequence). The entire variable domain, with the rest obtained from reference TRBV15 and TRBJ1-1, is as follows: DAMVIQNPRYQVTQFGKPVTLSCSQTLNHNVMYWYQQKSSQAPKLLFHYYDKDFNNEADTPDNFQSRRPNTSFCFLDIRSPGLGDTAMYLCATSRGRRGGYTEAFFGQGTRLTVV.

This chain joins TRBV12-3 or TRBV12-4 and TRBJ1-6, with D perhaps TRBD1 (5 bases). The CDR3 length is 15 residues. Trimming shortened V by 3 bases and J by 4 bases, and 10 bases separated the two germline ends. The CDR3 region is CASSLQDTYNSPLHF. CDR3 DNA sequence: TGTGCCAGCAGTTTGCAGGACACTTATAATTCACCCCTCCACTTT.

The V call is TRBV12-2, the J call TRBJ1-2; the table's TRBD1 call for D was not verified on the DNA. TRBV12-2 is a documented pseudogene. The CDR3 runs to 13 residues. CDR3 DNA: TGTGCAAGTCGCGACGGGACAGGCTATGGCTACACCTTC. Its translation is CASRDGTGYGYTF.

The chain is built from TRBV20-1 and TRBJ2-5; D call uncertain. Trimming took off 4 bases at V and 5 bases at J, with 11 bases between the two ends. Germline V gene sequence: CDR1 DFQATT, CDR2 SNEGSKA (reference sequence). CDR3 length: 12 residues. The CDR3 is CSATLGTETQYF. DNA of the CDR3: TGCAGTGCTACTCTAGGCACGGAGACCCAGTACTTC.

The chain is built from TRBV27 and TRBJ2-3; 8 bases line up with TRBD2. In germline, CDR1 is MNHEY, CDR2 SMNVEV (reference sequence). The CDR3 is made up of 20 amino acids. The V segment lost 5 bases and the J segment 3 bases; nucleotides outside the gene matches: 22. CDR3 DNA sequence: TGTGCCAGCAGTGTTGGGTTTTCCCAGCGGGGGACCATGAGAACAGATACGCAGTATTTT. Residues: CASSVGFSQRGTMRTDTQYF.

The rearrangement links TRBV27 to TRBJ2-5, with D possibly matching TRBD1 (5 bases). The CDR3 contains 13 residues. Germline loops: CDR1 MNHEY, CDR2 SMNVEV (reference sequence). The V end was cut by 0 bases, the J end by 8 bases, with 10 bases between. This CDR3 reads CASSLSREQTQYF. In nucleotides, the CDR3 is TGTGCCAGCAGTTTATCCAGGGAACAAACCCAGTACTTC.

This CDR3 is CSARFLAQTQYF. CDR3 bases: TGCAGTGCTAGATTTTTAGCGCAGACCCAGTACTTC. The V gene is TRBV20-1, the J gene TRBJ2-5; D is possibly TRBD2 (5 bases). With 2 bases removed from V and 6 bases from J, the gap between germline ends came to 10 bases. The CDR3 is 12 amino acids. Germline CDR1 reads DFQATT; CDR2 reads SNEGSKA (reference sequence).

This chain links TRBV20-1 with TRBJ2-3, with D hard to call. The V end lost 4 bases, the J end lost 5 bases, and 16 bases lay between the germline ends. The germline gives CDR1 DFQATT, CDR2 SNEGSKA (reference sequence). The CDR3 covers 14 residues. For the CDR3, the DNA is TGCAGTGCTACCGGGCCGGGCCAAGGAGATACGCAGTATTTT. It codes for CSATGPGQGDTQYF.

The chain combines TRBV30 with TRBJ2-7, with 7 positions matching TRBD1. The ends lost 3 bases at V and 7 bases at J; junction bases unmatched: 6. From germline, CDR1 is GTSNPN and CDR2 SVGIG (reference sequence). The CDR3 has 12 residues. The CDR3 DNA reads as TGTGCCTGGAGCGACAGGGTGGGGGAGCAGTACTTC. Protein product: CAWSDRVGEQYF.

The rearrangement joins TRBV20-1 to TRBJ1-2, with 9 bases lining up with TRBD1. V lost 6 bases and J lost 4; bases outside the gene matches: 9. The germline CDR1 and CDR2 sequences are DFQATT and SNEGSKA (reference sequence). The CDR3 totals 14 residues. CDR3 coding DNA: TGCAGTGCCACCCATGACAGGGGGGGCTATGGCTACACCTTC. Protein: CSATHDRGGYGYTF.